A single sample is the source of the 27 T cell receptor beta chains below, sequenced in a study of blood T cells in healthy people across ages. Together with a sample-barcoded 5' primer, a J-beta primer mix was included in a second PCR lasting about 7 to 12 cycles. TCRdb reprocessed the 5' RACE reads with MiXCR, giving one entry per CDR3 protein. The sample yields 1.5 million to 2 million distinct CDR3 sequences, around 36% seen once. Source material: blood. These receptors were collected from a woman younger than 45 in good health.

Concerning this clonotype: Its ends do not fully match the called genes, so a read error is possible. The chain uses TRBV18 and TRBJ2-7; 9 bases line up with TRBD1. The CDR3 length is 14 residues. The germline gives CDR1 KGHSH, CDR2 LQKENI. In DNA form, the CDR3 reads TGTGCCGGCTCACCGGGACAGGGAGCCCACGAGCAGTACTTC. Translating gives CAGSPGQGAHEQYF.

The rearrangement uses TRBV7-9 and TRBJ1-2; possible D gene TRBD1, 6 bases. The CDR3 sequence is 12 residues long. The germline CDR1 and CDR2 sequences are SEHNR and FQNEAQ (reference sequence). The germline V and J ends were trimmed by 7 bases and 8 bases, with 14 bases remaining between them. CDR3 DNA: TGTGCCAGCACCCTAAGTGGGGGCGGCTACACCTTC. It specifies CASTLSGGGYTF.

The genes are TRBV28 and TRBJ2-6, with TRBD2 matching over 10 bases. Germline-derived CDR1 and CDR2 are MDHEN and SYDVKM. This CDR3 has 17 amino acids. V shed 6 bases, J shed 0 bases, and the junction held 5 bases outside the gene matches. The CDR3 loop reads CASRLGLAVSGANVLTF. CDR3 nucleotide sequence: TGTGCCAGCAGACTAGGACTAGCGGTCTCTGGGGCCAACGTCCTGACTTTC.

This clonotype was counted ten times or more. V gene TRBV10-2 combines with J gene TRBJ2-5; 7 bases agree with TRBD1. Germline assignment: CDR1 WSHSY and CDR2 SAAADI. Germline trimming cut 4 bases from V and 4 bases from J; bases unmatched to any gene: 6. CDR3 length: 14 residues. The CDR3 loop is CASSGTGVGETQYF. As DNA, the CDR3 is TGCGCCAGCAGTGGCACAGGGGTCGGAGAGACCCAGTACTTC.

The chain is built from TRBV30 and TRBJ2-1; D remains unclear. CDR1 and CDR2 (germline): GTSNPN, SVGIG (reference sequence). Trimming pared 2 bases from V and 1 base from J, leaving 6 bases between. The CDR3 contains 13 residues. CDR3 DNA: TGTGCCTGGAGTCCCGGATCCTACAATGAGCAGTTCTTC. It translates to CAWSPGSYNEQFF.

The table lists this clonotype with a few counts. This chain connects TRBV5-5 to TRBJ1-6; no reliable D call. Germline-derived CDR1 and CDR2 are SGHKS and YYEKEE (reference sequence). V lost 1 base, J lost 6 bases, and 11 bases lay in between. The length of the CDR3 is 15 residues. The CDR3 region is CASSLPGSRNSPLHF. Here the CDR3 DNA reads TGTGCCAGCAGCTTGCCAGGATCGCGTAATTCACCCCTCCACTTT.

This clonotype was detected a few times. The DNA of the CDR3 is TGTGCCAGCAGCTTCAGGGACGGGCCCTACAATGAGCAGTTCTTC. Amino acid sequence: CASSFRDGPYNEQFF. The chain carries TRBV7-9 and TRBJ2-1; D tentatively fits TRBD1 or TRBD2 (5 bases each). Per germline, CDR1 SEHNR and CDR2 FQNEAQ (reference sequence). V lost 3 bases and J lost 2, with 11 bases in between. The CDR3 runs to 15 residues.

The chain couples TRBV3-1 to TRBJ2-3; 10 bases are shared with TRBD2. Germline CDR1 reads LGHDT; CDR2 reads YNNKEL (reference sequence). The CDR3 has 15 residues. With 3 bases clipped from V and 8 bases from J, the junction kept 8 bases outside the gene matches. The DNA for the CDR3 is TGTGCCAGCAGCCATACTAGCGGGGTCCCAGGTACGCAGTATTTT. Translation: CASSHTSGVPGTQYF.

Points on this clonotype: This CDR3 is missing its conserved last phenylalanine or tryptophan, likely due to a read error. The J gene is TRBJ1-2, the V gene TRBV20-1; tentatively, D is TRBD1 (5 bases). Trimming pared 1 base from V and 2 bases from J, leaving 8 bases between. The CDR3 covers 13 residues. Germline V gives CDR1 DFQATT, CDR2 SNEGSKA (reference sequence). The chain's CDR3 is CSARAGGNYGYTC. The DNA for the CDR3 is TGCAGTGCTAGAGCCGGGGGAAACTATGGCTACACCTGC.

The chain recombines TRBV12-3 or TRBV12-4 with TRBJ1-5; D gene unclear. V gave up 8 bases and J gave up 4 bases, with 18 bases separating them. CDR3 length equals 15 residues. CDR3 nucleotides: TGTGCCAGCTGGAGTACGGATTTATTAAATCAGCCCCAGCATTTT. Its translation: CASWSTDLLNQPQHF.

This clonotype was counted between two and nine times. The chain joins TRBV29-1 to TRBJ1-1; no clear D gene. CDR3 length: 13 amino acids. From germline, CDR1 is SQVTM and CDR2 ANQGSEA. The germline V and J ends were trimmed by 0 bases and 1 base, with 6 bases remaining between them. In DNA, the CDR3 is TGCAGCGTTGAAGATACCAGGAACACTGAAGCTTTCTTT. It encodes CSVEDTRNTEAFF.

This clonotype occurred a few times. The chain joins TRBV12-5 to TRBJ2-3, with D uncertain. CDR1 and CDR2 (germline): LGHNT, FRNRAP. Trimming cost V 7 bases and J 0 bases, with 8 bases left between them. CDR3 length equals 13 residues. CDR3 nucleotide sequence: TGTGCTAGTGCTTGGGCTAGCACAGATACGCAGTATTTT. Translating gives CASAWASTDTQYF.

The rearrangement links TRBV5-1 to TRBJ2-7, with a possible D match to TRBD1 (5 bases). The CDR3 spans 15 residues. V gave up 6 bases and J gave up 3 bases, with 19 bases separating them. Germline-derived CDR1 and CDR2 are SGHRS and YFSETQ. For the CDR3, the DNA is TGCGCCAGCAAATACACGGCAGGGCCTTTCTACGAGCAGTACTTC. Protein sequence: CASKYTAGPFYEQYF.

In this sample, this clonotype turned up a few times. The CDR3 region has the DNA TGCGCCAGCAGCTTTGAGGGATTCAAAGAGACCCAGTACTTC. Its protein is CASSFEGFKETQYF. The chain employs TRBV5-1 and TRBJ2-5; D is perhaps TRBD2 (5 bases). This CDR3 contains 14 residues. CDR1 SGHRS and CDR2 YFSETQ come from the germline V gene. V shed 2 bases and J shed 3 bases, with 11 bases lying between them.

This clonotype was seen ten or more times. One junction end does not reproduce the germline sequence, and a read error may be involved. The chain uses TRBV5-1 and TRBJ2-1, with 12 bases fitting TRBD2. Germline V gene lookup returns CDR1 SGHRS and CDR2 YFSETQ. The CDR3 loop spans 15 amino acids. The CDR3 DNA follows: TGTGCCAGCAGCCCCGGGACTAGCGGGTACAATGAGCAGTTCTTC. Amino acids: CASSPGTSGYNEQFF.

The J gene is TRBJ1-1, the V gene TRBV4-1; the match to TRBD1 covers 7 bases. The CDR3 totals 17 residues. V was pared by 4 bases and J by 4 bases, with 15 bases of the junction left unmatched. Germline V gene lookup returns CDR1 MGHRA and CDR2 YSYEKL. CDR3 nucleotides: TGCGCCAGCAGCCCTACGCGACAGGGACGAAGAGCCACTGAAGCTTTCTTT. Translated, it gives CASSPTRQGRRATEAFF.

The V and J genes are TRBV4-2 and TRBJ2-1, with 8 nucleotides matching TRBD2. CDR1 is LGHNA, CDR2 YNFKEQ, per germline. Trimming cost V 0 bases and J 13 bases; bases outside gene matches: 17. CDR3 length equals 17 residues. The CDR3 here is CASSQEDAGGIQETQFF. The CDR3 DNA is TGTGCCAGCAGCCAAGAGGATGCGGGGGGAATCCAAGAGACCCAGTTCTTC.

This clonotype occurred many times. The CDR3, as DNA: TGCGCCAGCACCCGGGACAGGGGGGACAATGAGCAGTTCTTC. This encodes CASTRDRGDNEQFF. V and J are TRBV4-1 and TRBJ2-1; 11 bases fit TRBD1. Per germline, CDR1 MGHRA and CDR2 YSYEKL. Trimming removed 7 bases from V and 5 bases from J; junction bases left unmatched: 4. The CDR3 sequence is 14 residues long.

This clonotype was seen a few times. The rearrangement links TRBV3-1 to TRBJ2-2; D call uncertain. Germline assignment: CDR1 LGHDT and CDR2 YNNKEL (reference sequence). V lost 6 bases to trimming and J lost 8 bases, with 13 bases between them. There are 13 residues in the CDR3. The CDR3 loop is CASRGSTVGELFF. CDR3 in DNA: TGTGCCAGCAGAGGATCGACTGTAGGGGAGCTGTTTTTT.

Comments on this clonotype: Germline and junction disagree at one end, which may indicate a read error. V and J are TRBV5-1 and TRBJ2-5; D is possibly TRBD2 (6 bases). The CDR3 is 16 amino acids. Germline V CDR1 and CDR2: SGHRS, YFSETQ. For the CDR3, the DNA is TGCGCCAGCAACATTAATCCGGGGGACGGGAGCGAGACTCAGTACTTC. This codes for CASNINPGDGSETQYF.

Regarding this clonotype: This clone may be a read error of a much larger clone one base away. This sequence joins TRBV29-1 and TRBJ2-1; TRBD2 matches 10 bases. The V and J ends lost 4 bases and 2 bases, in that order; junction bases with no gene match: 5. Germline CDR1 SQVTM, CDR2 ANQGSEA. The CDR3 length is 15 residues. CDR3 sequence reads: CSVVLAGVPYNEQFF. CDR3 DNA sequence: TGCAGCGTTGTCCTAGCGGGAGTCCCCTACAATGAGCAGTTCTTC.

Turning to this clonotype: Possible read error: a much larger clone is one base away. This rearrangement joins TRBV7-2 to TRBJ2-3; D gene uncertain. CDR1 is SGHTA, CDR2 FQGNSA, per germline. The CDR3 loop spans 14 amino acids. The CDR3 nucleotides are TGTGCCGGCAGCTTAACCTGGCTAGCAGATACGCAGTATTTT. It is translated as CAGSLTWLADTQYF.

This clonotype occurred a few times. The CDR3 is CSARTGSGSSYNSPLHF. The CDR3 DNA sequence: TGCAGTGCTAGAACAGGAAGTGGGAGCTCCTATAATTCACCCCTCCACTTT. This chain uses TRBV20-1 with TRBJ1-6; a possible D gene is TRBD1 (5 bases). Per the germline V gene, CDR1 is DFQATT and CDR2 is SNEGSKA (reference sequence). Trimming took off 2 bases at V and 0 bases at J, with 14 bases between the two ends. There are 17 residues in the CDR3.

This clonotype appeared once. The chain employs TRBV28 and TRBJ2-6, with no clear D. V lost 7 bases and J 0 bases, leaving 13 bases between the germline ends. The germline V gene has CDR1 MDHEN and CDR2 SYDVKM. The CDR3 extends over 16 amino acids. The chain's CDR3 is CASKTRLSSGANVLTF. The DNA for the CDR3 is TGTGCCAGCAAGACTCGTTTGAGCTCTGGGGCCAACGTCCTGACTTTC. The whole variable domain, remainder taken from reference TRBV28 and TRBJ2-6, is DVKVTQSSRYLVKRTGEKVFLECVQDMDHENMFWYRQDPGLGLRLIYFSYDVKMKEKGDIPEGYSVSREKKERFSLILESASTNQTSMYLCASKTRLSSGANVLTFGAGSRLTVL.

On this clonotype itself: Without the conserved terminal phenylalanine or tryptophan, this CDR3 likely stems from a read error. The CDR3 nucleotides are TGTGCCAGCAGTAACCTAGCGGGGGGATACGAGCAGTACTGC. It is translated as CASSNLAGGYEQYC. This chain links TRBV7-9 with TRBJ2-7, with TRBD2 matching 11 bases. Trimming cost V 6 bases and J 4 bases; bases outside gene matches: 5. The CDR3 contains 14 residues. The germline CDR1 and CDR2 sequences are SEHNR and FQNEAQ (reference sequence).

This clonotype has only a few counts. The CDR3 spells CASSSRDRGGGDEQFF. The CDR3 DNA reads as TGTGCCAGCAGCTCCCGAGACAGGGGCGGGGGGGATGAGCAGTTCTTC. This chain connects TRBV7-6 to TRBJ2-1; tentative D call: TRBD2 (9 bases). The CDR3 spans 16 residues. V was clipped by 4 bases and J by 8 bases, with 21 bases between them. Germline V gene data show CDR1 as SGHVS and CDR2 as FNYEAQ.

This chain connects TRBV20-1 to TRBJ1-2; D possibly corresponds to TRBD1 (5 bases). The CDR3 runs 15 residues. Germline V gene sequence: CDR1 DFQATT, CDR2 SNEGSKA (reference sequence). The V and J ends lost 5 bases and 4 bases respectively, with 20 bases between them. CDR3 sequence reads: CSAYGGINVPYGYTF. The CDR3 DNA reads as TGCAGTGCTTATGGGGGGATCAACGTCCCCTATGGCTACACCTTC.